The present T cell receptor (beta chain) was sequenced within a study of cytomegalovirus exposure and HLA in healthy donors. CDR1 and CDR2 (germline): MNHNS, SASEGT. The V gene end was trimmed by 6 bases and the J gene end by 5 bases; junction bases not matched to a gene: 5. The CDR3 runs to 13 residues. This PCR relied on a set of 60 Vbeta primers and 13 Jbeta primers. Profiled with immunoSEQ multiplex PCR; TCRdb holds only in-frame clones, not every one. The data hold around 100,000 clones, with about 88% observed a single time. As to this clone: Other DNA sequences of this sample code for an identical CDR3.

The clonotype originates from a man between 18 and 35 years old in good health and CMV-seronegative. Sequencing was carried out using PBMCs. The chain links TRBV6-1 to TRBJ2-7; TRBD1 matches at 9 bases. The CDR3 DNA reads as TGTGCCAGCAGCCGGGACAGGGTTGACGAGCAGTACTTC. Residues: CASSRDRVDEQYF.